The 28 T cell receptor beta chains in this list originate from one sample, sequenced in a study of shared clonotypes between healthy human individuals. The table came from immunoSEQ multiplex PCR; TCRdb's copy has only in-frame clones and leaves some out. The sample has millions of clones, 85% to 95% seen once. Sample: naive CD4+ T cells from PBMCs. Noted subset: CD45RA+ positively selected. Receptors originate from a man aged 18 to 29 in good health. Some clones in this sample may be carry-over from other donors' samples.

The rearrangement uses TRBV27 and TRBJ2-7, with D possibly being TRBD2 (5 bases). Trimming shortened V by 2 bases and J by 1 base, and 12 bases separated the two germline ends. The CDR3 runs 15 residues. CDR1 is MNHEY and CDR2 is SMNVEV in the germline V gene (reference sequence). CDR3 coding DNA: TGTGCCAGCAGTTTAACGGGGTTGGGGTCCTACGAGCAGTACTTC. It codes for CASSLTGLGSYEQYF.

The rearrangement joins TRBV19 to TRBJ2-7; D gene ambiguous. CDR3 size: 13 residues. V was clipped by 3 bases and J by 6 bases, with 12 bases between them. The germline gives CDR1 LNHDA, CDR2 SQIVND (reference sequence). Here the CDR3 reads CASSMSLPGEQYF. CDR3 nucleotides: TGTGCCAGTAGTATGTCCCTCCCAGGCGAGCAGTACTTC.

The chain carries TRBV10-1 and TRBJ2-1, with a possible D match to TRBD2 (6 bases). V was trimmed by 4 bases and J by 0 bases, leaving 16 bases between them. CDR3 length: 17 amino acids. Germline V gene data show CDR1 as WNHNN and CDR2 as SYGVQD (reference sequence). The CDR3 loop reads CASSVGGNADSYNEQFF. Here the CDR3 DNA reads TGCGCCAGCAGTGTGGGAGGTAATGCCGACTCCTACAATGAGCAGTTCTTC.

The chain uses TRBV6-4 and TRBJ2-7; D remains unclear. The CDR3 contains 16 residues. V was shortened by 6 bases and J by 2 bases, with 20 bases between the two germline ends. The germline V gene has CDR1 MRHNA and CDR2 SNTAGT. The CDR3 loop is CASRTHWATNPYEQYF. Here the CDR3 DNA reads TGTGCCAGCAGAACCCACTGGGCGACCAACCCCTACGAGCAGTACTTC.

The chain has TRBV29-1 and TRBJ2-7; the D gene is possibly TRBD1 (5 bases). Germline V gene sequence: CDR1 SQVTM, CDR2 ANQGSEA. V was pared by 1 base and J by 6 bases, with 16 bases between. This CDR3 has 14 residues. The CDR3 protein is CSVEVQARAGEQYF. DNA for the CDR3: TGCAGCGTTGAAGTACAGGCCAGGGCTGGCGAGCAGTACTTC.

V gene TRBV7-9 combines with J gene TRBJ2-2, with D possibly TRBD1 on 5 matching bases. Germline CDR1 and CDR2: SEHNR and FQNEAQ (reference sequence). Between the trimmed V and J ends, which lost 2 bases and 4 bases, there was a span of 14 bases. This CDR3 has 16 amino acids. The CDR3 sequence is CASSLYARVITGELFF. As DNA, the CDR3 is TGTGCCAGCAGCTTATATGCCAGGGTAATCACCGGGGAGCTGTTTTTT.

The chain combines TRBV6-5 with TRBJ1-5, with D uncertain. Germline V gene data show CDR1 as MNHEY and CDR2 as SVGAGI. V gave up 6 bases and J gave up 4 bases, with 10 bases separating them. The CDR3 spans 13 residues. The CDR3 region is CASSPRWNQPQHF. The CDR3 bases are TGTGCCAGCAGCCCTCGGTGGAATCAGCCCCAGCATTTT.

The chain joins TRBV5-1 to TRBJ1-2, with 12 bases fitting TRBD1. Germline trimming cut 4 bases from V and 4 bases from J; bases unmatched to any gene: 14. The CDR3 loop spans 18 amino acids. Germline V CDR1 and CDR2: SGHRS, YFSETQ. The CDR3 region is CASSPLAAGTGGSYGYTF. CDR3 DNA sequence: TGCGCCAGCAGCCCGCTGGCCGCAGGGACAGGGGGCAGCTATGGCTACACCTTC.

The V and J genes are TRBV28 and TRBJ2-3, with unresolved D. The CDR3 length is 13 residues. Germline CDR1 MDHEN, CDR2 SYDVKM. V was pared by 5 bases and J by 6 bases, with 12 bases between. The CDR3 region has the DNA TGTGCCAGCAGTCCACCGAAGCTTGATACGCAGTATTTT. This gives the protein CASSPPKLDTQYF.

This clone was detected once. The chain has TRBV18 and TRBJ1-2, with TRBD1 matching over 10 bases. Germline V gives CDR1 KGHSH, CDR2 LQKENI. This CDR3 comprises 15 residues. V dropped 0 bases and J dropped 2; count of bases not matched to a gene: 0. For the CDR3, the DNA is TGTGCCAGCTCACCACCGACAGGGGGCAACTATGGCTACACCTTC. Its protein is CASSPPTGGNYGYTF.

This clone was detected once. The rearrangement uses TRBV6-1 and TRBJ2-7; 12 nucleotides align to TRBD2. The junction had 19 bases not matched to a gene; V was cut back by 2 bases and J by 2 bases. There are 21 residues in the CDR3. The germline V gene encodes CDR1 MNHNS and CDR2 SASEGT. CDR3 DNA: TGTGCCAGCAGTGAATTACGCGGGGTCTCTAGCGGGAGGGCCTTCGCCTACGAGCAGTACTTC. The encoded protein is CASSELRGVSSGRAFAYEQYF.

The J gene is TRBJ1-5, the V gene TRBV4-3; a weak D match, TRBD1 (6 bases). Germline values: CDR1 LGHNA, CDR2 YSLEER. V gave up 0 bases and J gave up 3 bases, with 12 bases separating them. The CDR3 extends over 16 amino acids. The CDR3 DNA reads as TGCGCCAGCAGCCAAGATTCCACAGGGTACAATCAGCCCCAGCATTTT. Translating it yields CASSQDSTGYNQPQHF.

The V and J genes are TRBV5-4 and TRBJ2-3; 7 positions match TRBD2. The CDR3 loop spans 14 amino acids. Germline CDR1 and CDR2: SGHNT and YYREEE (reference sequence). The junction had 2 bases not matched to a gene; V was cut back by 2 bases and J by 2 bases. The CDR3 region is CASSLGDYTDTQYF. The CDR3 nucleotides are TGTGCCAGCAGCTTAGGGGACTACACAGATACGCAGTATTTT.

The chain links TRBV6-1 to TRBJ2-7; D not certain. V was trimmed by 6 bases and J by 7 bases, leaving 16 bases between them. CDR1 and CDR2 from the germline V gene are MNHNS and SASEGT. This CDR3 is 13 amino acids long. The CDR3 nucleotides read TGTGCCAGCAGCGACACCCGTTCGGGTGAGCAGTACTTC. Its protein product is CASSDTRSGEQYF.

CDR3 DNA sequence: TGCAGCGTTGAAGGGACTGTCAACAATGAGCAGTTCTTC. Residues: CSVEGTVNNEQFF. This chain connects TRBV29-1 to TRBJ2-1, with D maybe TRBD2 (5 bases). V was clipped by 1 base and J by 5 bases, with 9 bases between them. The CDR3 sequence is 13 residues long. The germline V gene encodes CDR1 SQVTM and CDR2 ANQGSEA.

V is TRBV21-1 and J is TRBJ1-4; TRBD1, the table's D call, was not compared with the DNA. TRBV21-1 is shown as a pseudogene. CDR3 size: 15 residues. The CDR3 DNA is TGTGCCAGCAGCAAGGGAACAGGGGCTGGGGAAAAACTGTTTTTT. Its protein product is CASSKGTGAGEKLFF.

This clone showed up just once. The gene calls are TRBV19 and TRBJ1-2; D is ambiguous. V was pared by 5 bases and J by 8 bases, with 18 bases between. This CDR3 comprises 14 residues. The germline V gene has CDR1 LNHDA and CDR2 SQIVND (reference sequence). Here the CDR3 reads CASSPPGRRGGYTF. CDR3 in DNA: TGTGCCAGTAGTCCCCCGGGAAGGCGCGGAGGCTACACCTTC.

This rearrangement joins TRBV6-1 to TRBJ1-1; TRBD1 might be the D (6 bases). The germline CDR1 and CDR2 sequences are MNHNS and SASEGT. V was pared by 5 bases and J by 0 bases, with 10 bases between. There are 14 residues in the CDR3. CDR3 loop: CASSQDSLNTEAFF. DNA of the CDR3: TGTGCCAGCAGTCAGGACAGCCTGAACACTGAAGCTTTCTTT.

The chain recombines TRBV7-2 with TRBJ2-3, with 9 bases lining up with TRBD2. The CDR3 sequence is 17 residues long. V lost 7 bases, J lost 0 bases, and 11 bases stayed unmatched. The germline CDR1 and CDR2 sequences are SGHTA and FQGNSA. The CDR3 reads CASTRAGGIPSTDTQYF. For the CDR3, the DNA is TGTGCCAGCACCAGAGCGGGGGGCATACCTAGCACAGATACGCAGTATTTT.

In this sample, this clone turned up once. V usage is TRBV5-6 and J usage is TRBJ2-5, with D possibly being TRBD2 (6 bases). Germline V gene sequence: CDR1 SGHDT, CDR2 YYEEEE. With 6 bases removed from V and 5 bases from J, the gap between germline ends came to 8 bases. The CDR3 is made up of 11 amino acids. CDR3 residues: CASTGGETQYF. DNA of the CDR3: TGTGCCAGCACCGGAGGGGAGACCCAGTACTTC.

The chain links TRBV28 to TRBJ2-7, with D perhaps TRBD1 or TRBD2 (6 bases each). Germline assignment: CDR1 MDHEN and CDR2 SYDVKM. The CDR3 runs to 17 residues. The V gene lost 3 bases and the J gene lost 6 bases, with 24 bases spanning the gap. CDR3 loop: CASSFYVGGRLAAEQYF. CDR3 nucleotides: TGTGCCAGCAGTTTTTATGTGGGGGGCAGGTTGGCGGCCGAGCAGTACTTC.

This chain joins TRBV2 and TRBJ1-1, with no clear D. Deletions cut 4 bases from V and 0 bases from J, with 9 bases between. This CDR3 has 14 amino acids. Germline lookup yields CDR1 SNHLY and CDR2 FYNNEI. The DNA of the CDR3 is TGTGCCAGCAGTGGGCCCATGATGAACACTGAAGCTTTCTTT. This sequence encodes CASSGPMMNTEAFF.

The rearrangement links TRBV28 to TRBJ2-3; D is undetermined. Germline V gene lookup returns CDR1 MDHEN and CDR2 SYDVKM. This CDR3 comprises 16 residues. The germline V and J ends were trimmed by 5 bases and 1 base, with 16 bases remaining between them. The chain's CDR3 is CASSPQRRRGTDTQYF. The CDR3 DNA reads TGTGCCAGCAGTCCACAACGGCGCCGGGGCACAGATACGCAGTATTTT.

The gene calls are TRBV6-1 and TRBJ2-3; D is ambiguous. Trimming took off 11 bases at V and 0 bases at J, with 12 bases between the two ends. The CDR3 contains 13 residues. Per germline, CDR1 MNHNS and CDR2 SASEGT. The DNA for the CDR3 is TGTGCCGGTAGGTCTTCTAGCACAGATACGCAGTATTTT. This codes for CAGRSSSTDTQYF.

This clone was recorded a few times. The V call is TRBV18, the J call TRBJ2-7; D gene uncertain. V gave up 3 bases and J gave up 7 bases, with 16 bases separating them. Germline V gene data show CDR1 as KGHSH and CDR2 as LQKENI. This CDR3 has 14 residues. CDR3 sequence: CASSPDAVPREQYF. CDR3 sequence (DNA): TGTGCCAGCTCACCGGACGCAGTCCCTCGAGAGCAGTACTTC.

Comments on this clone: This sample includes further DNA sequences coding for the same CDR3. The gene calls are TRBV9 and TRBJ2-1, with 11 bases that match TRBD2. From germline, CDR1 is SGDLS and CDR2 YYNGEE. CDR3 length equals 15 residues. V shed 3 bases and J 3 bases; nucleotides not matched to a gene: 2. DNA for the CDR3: TGTGCCAGCAGCGAGGGACTAGCGGTCTACAATGAGCAGTTCTTC. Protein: CASSEGLAVYNEQFF.

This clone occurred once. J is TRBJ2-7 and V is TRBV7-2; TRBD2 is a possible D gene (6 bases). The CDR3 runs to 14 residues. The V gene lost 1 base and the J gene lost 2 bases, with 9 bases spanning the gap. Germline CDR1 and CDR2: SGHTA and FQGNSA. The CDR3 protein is CASSLVASAYEQYF. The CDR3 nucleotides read TGTGCCAGCAGCTTAGTGGCTAGCGCCTACGAGCAGTACTTC.

For the CDR3, the DNA is TGTGCCAGCAGTTCAGCCGGGACAGGGGGCTGGGACACTGAAGCTTTCTTT. This encodes CASSSAGTGGWDTEAFF. V gene TRBV28 combines with J gene TRBJ1-1; 12 nucleotides agree with TRBD1. Germline trimming cut 4 bases from V and 3 bases from J; bases unmatched to any gene: 9. Germline values: CDR1 MDHEN, CDR2 SYDVKM. The CDR3 extends over 17 amino acids. Supplemented by reference TRBV28 and TRBJ1-1, the full variable domain reads DVKVTQSSRYLVKRTGEKVFLECVQDMDHENMFWYRQDPGLGLRLIYFSYDVKMKEKGDIPEGYSVSREKKERFSLILESASTNQTSMYLCASSSAGTGGWDTEAFFGQGTRLTVV.